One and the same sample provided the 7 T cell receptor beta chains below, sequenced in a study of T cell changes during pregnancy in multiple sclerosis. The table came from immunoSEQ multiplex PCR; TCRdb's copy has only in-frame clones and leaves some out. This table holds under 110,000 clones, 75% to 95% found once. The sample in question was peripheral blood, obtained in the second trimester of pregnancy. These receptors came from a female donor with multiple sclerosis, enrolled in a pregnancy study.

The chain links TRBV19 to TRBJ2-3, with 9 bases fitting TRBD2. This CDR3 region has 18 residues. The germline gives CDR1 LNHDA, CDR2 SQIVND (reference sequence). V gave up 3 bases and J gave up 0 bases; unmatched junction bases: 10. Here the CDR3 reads CASSMGLAGPESTDTQYF. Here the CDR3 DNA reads TGTGCCAGTAGTATGGGGCTAGCGGGACCTGAAAGCACAGATACGCAGTATTTT. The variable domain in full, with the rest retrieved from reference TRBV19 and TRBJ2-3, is DGGITQSPKYLFRKEGQNVTLSCEQNLNHDAMYWYRQDPGQGLRLIYYSQIVNDFQKGDIAEGYSVSREKKESFPLTVTSAQKNPTAFYLCASSMGLAGPESTDTQYFGPGTRLTVL.

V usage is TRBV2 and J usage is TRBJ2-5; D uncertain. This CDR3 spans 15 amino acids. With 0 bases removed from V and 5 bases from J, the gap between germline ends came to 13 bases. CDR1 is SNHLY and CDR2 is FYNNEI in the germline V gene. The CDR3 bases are TGTGCCAGCAGTGAAGCGCTTGGCCGCGGCGAGACCCAGTACTTC. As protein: CASSEALGRGETQYF. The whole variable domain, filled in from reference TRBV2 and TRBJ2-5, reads EPEVTQTPSHQVTQMGQEVILRCVPISNHLYFYWYRQILGQKVEFLVSFYNNEISEKSEIFDDQFSVERPDGSNFTLKIRSTKLEDSAMYFCASSEALGRGETQYFGPGTRLLVL.

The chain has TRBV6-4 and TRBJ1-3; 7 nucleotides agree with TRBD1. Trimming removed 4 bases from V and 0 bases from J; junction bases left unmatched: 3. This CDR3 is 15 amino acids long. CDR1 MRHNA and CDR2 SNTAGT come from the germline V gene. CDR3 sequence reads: CASSGGQSSGNTIYF. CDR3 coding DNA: TGTGCCAGCAGTGGGGGACAGAGCTCTGGAAACACCATATATTTT.

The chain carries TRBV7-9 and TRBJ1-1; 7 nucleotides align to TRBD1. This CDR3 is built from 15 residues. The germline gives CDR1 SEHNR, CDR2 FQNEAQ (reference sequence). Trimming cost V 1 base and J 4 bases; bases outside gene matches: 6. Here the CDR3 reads CASSLEPGGGTEAFF. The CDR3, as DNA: TGTGCCAGCAGCTTAGAGCCAGGGGGAGGCACTGAAGCTTTCTTT. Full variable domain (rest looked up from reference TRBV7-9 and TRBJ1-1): DTGVSQNPRHKITKRGQNVTFRCDPISEHNRLYWYRQTLGQGPEFLTYFQNEAQLEKSRLLSDRFSAERPKGSFSTLEIQRTEQGDSAMYLCASSLEPGGGTEAFFGQGTRLTVV.

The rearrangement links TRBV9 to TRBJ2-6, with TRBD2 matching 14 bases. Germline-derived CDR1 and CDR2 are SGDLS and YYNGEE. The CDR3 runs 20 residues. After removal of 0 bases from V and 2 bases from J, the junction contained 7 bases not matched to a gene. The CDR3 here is CASSVVPGLAGGTGANVLTF. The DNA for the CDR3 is TGTGCCAGCAGCGTAGTCCCTGGACTAGCGGGAGGAACTGGGGCCAACGTCCTGACTTTC.

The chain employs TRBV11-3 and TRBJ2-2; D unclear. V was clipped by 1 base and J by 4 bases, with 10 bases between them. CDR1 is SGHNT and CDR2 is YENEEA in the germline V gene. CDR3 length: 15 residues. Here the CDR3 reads CASSLVAQATGELFF. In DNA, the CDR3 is TGTGCCAGCAGCTTAGTCGCGCAGGCCACCGGGGAGCTGTTTTTT.

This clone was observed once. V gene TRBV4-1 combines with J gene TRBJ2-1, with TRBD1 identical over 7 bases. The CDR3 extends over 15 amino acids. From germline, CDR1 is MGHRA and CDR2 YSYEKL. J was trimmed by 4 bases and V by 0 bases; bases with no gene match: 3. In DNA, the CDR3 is TGCGCCAGCAGCCAAGATTCGGACAGGTACAATGAGCAGTTCTTC. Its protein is CASSQDSDRYNEQFF.